This entry lists 28 T cell receptor beta chains sequenced from one sample in a study of a mutant IDH1 vaccine in newly diagnosed glioma. Specified time point: baseline, week 1 (first vaccination visit). This sample's treatment: pre-vaccination baseline after standard-of-care therapy. Libraries were prepared by immunoSEQ multiplex PCR; TCRdb keeps only in-frame clonotypes and omits some of them. The sample lists under 75,000 clones, about nine tenths seen once, with roughly 2.5% in the top ten. Sequencing used PBMCs, obtained from a glioma patient treated with radiotherapy, temozolomide or both. The receptors were gathered from a man aged 50-59 years with glioma.

The rearrangement links TRBV20-1 to TRBJ1-1; D remains ambiguous. The CDR3 length is 11 residues. CDR1 is DFQATT, CDR2 SNEGSKA, per germline (reference sequence). Trimming took off 6 bases at V and 4 bases at J, with 9 bases between the two ends. CDR3 nucleotide sequence: TGCAGTGCATGGTGGGCCACTGAAGCTTTCTTT. Protein sequence: CSAWWATEAFF.

J is TRBJ2-7 and V is TRBV2, with 8 nucleotides matching TRBD1. This CDR3 contains 16 residues. Germline V lookup: CDR1 SNHLY, CDR2 FYNNEI. V shed 6 bases, J shed 1 base, and the junction held 11 bases outside the gene matches. As DNA, the CDR3 is TGTGCCAGCAGCATATCCGGTTGGGACAGGTCCTACGAGCAGTACTTC. This encodes CASSISGWDRSYEQYF.

The chain joins TRBV25-1 to TRBJ2-2; D remains ambiguous. The length of the CDR3 is 15 residues. V lost 4 bases to trimming and J lost 0 bases, with 9 bases between them. CDR1 and CDR2 from the germline V gene are MGHDK and SYGVNS. CDR3 bases: TGTGCCAGCAGTGTGACAAATACGAACACCGGGGAGCTGTTTTTT. This encodes CASSVTNTNTGELFF.

The chain uses TRBV28 and TRBJ1-1; possible D gene TRBD1, 6 bases. CDR3 size: 14 residues. CDR1 is MDHEN, CDR2 SYDVKM, per germline. V was clipped by 4 bases and J by 7 bases, with 16 bases between them. Here the CDR3 reads CASSWSGGLNEAFF. CDR3 nucleotide sequence: TGTGCCAGCAGTTGGAGCGGGGGCTTAAATGAAGCTTTCTTT.

The V gene is TRBV28, the J gene TRBJ1-1; no clear D gene. V gave up 1 base and J gave up 1 base, with 10 bases separating them. This CDR3 contains 15 residues. CDR1 is MDHEN and CDR2 is SYDVKM in the germline V gene. CDR3 residues: CASSLLGAANTEAFF. The CDR3 coding sequence is TGTGCCAGCAGTTTATTGGGTGCCGCGAACACTGAAGCTTTCTTT.

The table lists this clone with a count of one. V is TRBV27 and J is TRBJ1-2, with 8 nucleotides matching TRBD1. The CDR3 extends over 14 amino acids. After removal of 3 bases from V and 6 bases from J, the junction contained 6 bases not matched to a gene. The germline V gene encodes CDR1 MNHEY and CDR2 SMNVEV (reference sequence). CDR3 loop: CASSFKPGGHGYTF. The CDR3, as DNA: TGTGCCAGCAGTTTCAAGCCAGGGGGCCATGGCTACACCTTC.

The gene calls are TRBV5-8 and TRBJ2-2; D gene uncertain. CDR1 SGHTS and CDR2 YDEGEE come from the germline V gene. The CDR3 is 13 amino acids. V dropped 4 bases and J dropped 3 bases, with 7 bases sitting between them. The CDR3 here is CASSRIYTGELFF. CDR3 bases: TGTGCCAGCAGCCGGATCTACACCGGGGAGCTGTTTTTT.

This rearrangement joins TRBV14 to TRBJ1-2, with 7 bases lining up with TRBD1. Per germline, CDR1 SGHDN and CDR2 FVKESK. There are 16 residues in the CDR3. The ends lost 1 base at V and 3 bases at J; junction bases unmatched: 8. CDR3 DNA sequence: TGTGCCAGCAGCCAAGGTCTTAACAGGGGACACTATGGCTACACCTTC. Translation gives CASSQGLNRGHYGYTF.

This clone has just one count. The V and J genes are TRBV28 and TRBJ1-5; 8 bases fit TRBD1. This CDR3 contains 13 residues. The germline V gene has CDR1 MDHEN and CDR2 SYDVKM. Trimming at V came to 5 bases and at J to 8 bases, leaving 5 bases not matched to a gene. CDR3 sequence: CASSLDRAKPQHF. The CDR3 DNA reads as TGTGCCAGCAGTCTGGACAGGGCAAAGCCCCAGCATTTT.

The chain recombines TRBV14 with TRBJ1-6; D remains unclear. The CDR3 contains 14 residues. CDR1 and CDR2 from the germline V gene are SGHDN and FVKESK. The V end lost 5 bases, the J end lost 9 bases, and 14 bases lay between the germline ends. The CDR3 DNA reads as TGTGCCAGCAGCGCTGGAGAGGTAGGTTCACCCCTCCACTTT. This gives the protein CASSAGEVGSPLHF.

The V and J genes are TRBV6-5 and TRBJ2-1, with 7 bases lining up with TRBD1. CDR1 is MNHEY, CDR2 SVGAGI, per germline. The V and J ends lost 4 bases and 4 bases, in that order; junction bases with no gene match: 4. CDR3 length: 14 amino acids. CDR3 DNA sequence: TGTGCCAGCAGTTCCTGGACAGGTTACAATGAGCAGTTCTTC. Its translation: CASSSWTGYNEQFF.

The rearrangement uses TRBV20-1 and TRBJ2-1; D is unresolved. The CDR3 covers 11 residues. Germline CDR1 DFQATT, CDR2 SNEGSKA (reference sequence). V lost 6 bases and J 7 bases, leaving 10 bases between the germline ends. CDR3 region: CSAEYLNEQFF. DNA for the CDR3: TGCAGTGCCGAATATTTGAATGAGCAGTTCTTC.

The chain carries TRBV10-3 and TRBJ2-1; TRBD2 agrees at 14 bases. Germline assignment: CDR1 ENHRY and CDR2 SYGVKD. The CDR3 is made up of 15 amino acids. With 3 bases clipped from V and 6 bases from J, the junction kept 1 base outside the gene matches. DNA of the CDR3: TGTGCCATCAGTGATGGACTAGCGGGGGGCAATGAGCAGTTCTTC. Its protein is CAISDGLAGGNEQFF.

The chain uses TRBV5-6 and TRBJ1-2, with 8 bases identical to TRBD1. Per the germline V gene, CDR1 is SGHDT and CDR2 is YYEEEE. CDR3 size: 17 residues. V gave up 0 bases and J gave up 0 bases; unmatched junction bases: 7. For the CDR3, the DNA is TGTGCCAGCAGCTTGGCCGGGACAGGTAGCCCTAACTATGGCTACACCTTC. Translation: CASSLAGTGSPNYGYTF.

This chain connects TRBV28 to TRBJ1-3; unclear D gene. Germline values: CDR1 MDHEN, CDR2 SYDVKM. V lost 3 bases and J lost 0, with 9 bases in between. CDR3 length equals 15 residues. CDR3 sequence: CASSLRPLSGNTIYF. For the CDR3, the DNA is TGTGCCAGCAGTTTGCGCCCGCTCTCTGGAAACACCATATATTTT.

The J gene is TRBJ1-2, the V gene TRBV28; D is undetermined. The V gene's germline CDR1 is MDHEN and CDR2 SYDVKM. The CDR3 contains 14 residues. The V end lost 7 bases, the J end lost 4 bases, and 16 bases lay between the germline ends. The CDR3, as DNA: TGTGCCAGCACCCCTTTCGCCGGGTCCTATGGCTACACCTTC. It yields the protein CASTPFAGSYGYTF.

The chain uses TRBV28 and TRBJ2-7, with 7 bases lining up with TRBD1. The V gene end was trimmed by 6 bases and the J gene end by 2 bases; junction bases not matched to a gene: 4. The CDR3 spans 13 residues. Germline CDR1 is MDHEN and CDR2 is SYDVKM. The CDR3 nucleotides read TGTGCCAGCAGGGGACAGCCAACCTACGAGCAGTACTTC. Its protein is CASRGQPTYEQYF.

In DNA, the CDR3 is TGTGCCAGCAGTTTATCGTCGACCTACGAGCAGTACTTC. It translates to CASSLSSTYEQYF. The genes are TRBV27 and TRBJ2-7; the D is unclear. Germline CDR1 reads MNHEY; CDR2 reads SMNVEV (reference sequence). The CDR3 runs to 13 residues. Trimming took off 0 bases at V and 2 bases at J, with 5 bases between the two ends.

The chain couples TRBV7-9 to TRBJ1-1; D perhaps matches TRBD1 (6 bases). The V end lost 5 bases, the J end lost 4 bases, and 17 bases lay between the germline ends. The CDR3 runs 15 residues. The germline V gene encodes CDR1 SEHNR and CDR2 FQNEAQ (reference sequence). The CDR3 here is CASSPRGASGTEAFF. In nucleotides, the CDR3 is TGTGCCAGCAGCCCTAGGGGGGCATCTGGCACTGAAGCTTTCTTT.

This clone was seen just once. The chain recombines TRBV10-1 with TRBJ2-7, with 11 bases identical to TRBD1. The CDR3 has 15 amino acids. Germline CDR1 WNHNN, CDR2 SYGVQD (reference sequence). Germline trimming cut 2 bases from V and 2 bases from J; bases unmatched to any gene: 2. In DNA form, the CDR3 reads TGCGCCAGCAGTGAGGGGACAGGGGGTGCCTACGAGCAGTACTTC. This translates into CASSEGTGGAYEQYF.

The chain joins TRBV5-1 to TRBJ1-2; D ambiguous. Trimming took off 0 bases at V and 4 bases at J, with 13 bases between the two ends. Germline V lookup: CDR1 SGHRS, CDR2 YFSETQ. CDR3 size: 15 residues. Written as DNA, the CDR3 is TGCGCCAGCAGCTTGGATTCTGGCCCCTTCTATGGCTACACCTTC. Amino acids: CASSLDSGPFYGYTF.

The chain is built from TRBV6-6 and TRBJ1-2; TRBD1 aligns across 10 bases. The CDR3 spans 13 residues. V shed 8 bases, J shed 4 bases, and the junction held 4 bases outside the gene matches. Germline V gene data show CDR1 as MNHNY and CDR2 as SVGAGI (reference sequence). CDR3 DNA: TGTGCCAGCCGGACAGGGGGTGGCTATGGCTACACCTTC. Its translation: CASRTGGGYGYTF.

The genes are TRBV7-2 and TRBJ2-1, with D possibly being TRBD2 (6 bases). The CDR3 consists of 16 residues. Germline V gives CDR1 SGHTA, CDR2 FQGNSA. V lost 2 bases and J 0 bases, leaving 11 bases between the germline ends. This CDR3 reads CASSLLGGSSYNEQFF. The CDR3 DNA reads as TGTGCCAGCAGCTTACTCGGGGGAAGCTCCTACAATGAGCAGTTCTTC.

The genes are TRBV9 and TRBJ1-1; possibly TRBD1 for D (5 bases). The CDR3 extends over 14 amino acids. Germline CDR1 SGDLS, CDR2 YYNGEE. Between the trimmed V and J ends, which lost 2 bases and 1 base, there was a span of 9 bases. This CDR3 reads CASSVGPKNTEAFF. The CDR3 bases are TGTGCCAGCAGCGTGGGGCCAAAGAACACTGAAGCTTTCTTT.

The chain employs TRBV29-1 and TRBJ2-1, with D perhaps given as TRBD1 or TRBD2 (5 bases each). Between the trimmed V and J ends, which lost 1 base and 7 bases, there was a span of 20 bases. The CDR3 is 16 amino acids. CDR1 SQVTM and CDR2 ANQGSEA come from the germline V gene. The CDR3 region is CSVEVGARQGVNEQFF. For the CDR3, the DNA is TGCAGCGTTGAAGTCGGGGCAAGGCAGGGAGTAAATGAGCAGTTCTTC.

The chain combines TRBV7-2 with TRBJ1-3; D not certain. The germline V gene has CDR1 SGHTA and CDR2 FQGNSA. Trimming shortened V by 5 bases and J by 2 bases, and 13 bases separated the two germline ends. The CDR3 consists of 15 residues. Written as DNA, the CDR3 is TGTGCCAGCAGCCCCACCCCCGGGGCTGGAAACACCATATATTTT. Protein sequence: CASSPTPGAGNTIYF.

The chain links TRBV5-4 to TRBJ1-6; the D gene is possibly TRBD1 (5 bases). CDR3 size: 18 residues. Trimming took 0 bases from V and 0 from J, leaving 13 bases between them. CDR1 and CDR2 (germline): SGHNT, YYREEE (reference sequence). CDR3 sequence reads: CASSLGGTPSSYNSPLHF. The DNA for the CDR3 is TGTGCCAGCAGCTTGGGTGGGACGCCAAGCTCCTATAATTCACCCCTCCACTTT.

The chain carries TRBV6-5 and TRBJ1-5, with 11 bases lining up with TRBD1. Germline V gene sequence: CDR1 MNHEY, CDR2 SVGAGI. With 8 bases clipped from V and 1 base from J, the junction kept 4 bases outside the gene matches. The CDR3 is 15 amino acids. CDR3 in amino acids: CASRGDRGSNQPQHF. CDR3 coding DNA: TGTGCCAGCCGAGGGGACAGGGGGAGCAATCAGCCCCAGCATTTT.